Listed here are 26 T cell receptor beta chains from one sample, sequenced in a study of pediatric ulcerative colitis. This table comes from immunoSEQ multiplex PCR, and its TCRdb copy is limited to in-frame clones, with some not included. Among 40,000 to 55,000 clones, over 70% were seen once, and the ten largest hold about 4%. Rectal tissue came from one to two pinch biopsies taken at colonoscopy. Input material: gut tissue. These receptors originate from a girl under 18 with moderate ulcerative colitis.

The V gene is TRBV19, the J gene TRBJ2-1; D is undetermined. Between the trimmed V and J ends, which lost 5 bases and 13 bases, there was a span of 12 bases. Germline V gene data show CDR1 as LNHDA and CDR2 as SQIVND (reference sequence). CDR3 length: 11 amino acids. The CDR3 here is CASSSTSYQFF. CDR3 bases: TGTGCCAGTAGTTCTACCAGTTATCAGTTCTTC.

This clone was seen only once. The V call is TRBV14, the J call TRBJ2-2; 7 nucleotides line up with TRBD2. This CDR3 is 15 amino acids long. The V segment lost 6 bases and the J segment 1 base; nucleotides outside the gene matches: 5. CDR1 SGHDN and CDR2 FVKESK come from the germline V gene. The CDR3 sequence is CASSRGGLNTGELFF. In DNA form, the CDR3 reads TGTGCCAGCAGTAGGGGAGGGCTGAACACCGGGGAGCTGTTTTTT.

Here the CDR3 DNA reads TGTGCCAGCAGCTTTACTAGCGGGGTTAACAATGAGCAGTTCTTC. Translating it yields CASSFTSGVNNEQFF. The chain is built from TRBV7-2 and TRBJ2-1, with TRBD2 matching 10 bases. The CDR3 is 15 amino acids. Germline V gives CDR1 SGHTA, CDR2 FQGNSA. The ends lost 3 bases at V and 5 bases at J; junction bases unmatched: 4.

This chain links TRBV6-5 with TRBJ2-7, with TRBD1 matching over 7 bases. Germline CDR1 MNHEY, CDR2 SVGAGI. V was clipped by 6 bases and J by 6 bases; unmatched bases: 2. The CDR3 totals 11 residues. CDR3: CASSPGGEQYF. The CDR3 nucleotides are TGTGCCAGCAGCCCAGGGGGCGAGCAGTACTTC.

The chain employs TRBV19 and TRBJ1-5; D not resolved. Between the trimmed V and J ends, which lost 5 bases and 4 bases, there was a span of 12 bases. This CDR3 has 14 amino acids. Germline CDR1 is LNHDA and CDR2 is SQIVND (reference sequence). The CDR3 DNA reads as TGTGCCAGTAGTCCCGACAATCTTAATCAGCCCCAGCATTTT. Its protein product is CASSPDNLNQPQHF. The complete variable domain, with remaining parts taken from reference TRBV19 and TRBJ1-5, reads DGGITQSPKYLFRKEGQNVTLSCEQNLNHDAMYWYRQDPGQGLRLIYYSQIVNDFQKGDIAEGYSVSREKKESFPLTVTSAQKNPTAFYLCASSPDNLNQPQHFGDGTRLSIL.

The chain joins TRBV5-4 to TRBJ2-3; D may be TRBD2 (6 bases). The CDR3 loop spans 16 amino acids. Germline V CDR1 and CDR2: SGHNT, YYREEE (reference sequence). The V gene lost 2 bases and the J gene lost 0 bases, with 13 bases spanning the gap. CDR3 DNA: TGTGCCAGCAGCTTTTTCGAGCGGGCTAGCACAGATACGCAGTATTTT. This translates into CASSFFERASTDTQYF.

This sequence joins TRBV28 and TRBJ2-3, with D tentatively TRBD2 (5 bases). CDR1 and CDR2 (germline): MDHEN, SYDVKM. The CDR3 contains 14 residues. The V end was cut by 4 bases, the J end by 2 bases, with 10 bases between. The CDR3, as DNA: TGTGCCAGCAGTTCCCTCCGGGACACAGATACGCAGTATTTT. The encoded protein is CASSSLRDTDTQYF.

J is TRBJ1-2 and V is TRBV5-6; 9 positions match TRBD1. Trimming at V came to 3 bases and at J to 8 bases, leaving 5 bases not matched to a gene. The CDR3 runs 13 residues. Germline CDR1 and CDR2: SGHDT and YYEEEE. The DNA of the CDR3 is TGTGCCAGCAGCTACCGGACAGGGGACGGCTACACCTTC. Its translation is CASSYRTGDGYTF.

As to this clone: This sample includes further DNA sequences coding for the same CDR3. DNA of the CDR3: TGTGCCTGGAGTCTCATGAACACTGAAGCTTTCTTT. Translated: CAWSLMNTEAFF. The V and J genes are TRBV30 and TRBJ1-1; D uncertain. Trimming removed 2 bases from V and 0 bases from J, with 4 bases in between. The CDR3 has 12 residues. Per the germline V gene, CDR1 is GTSNPN and CDR2 is SVGIG (reference sequence).

The sample holds a few counts of this clone. The chain couples TRBV27 to TRBJ1-1; the D gene is possibly TRBD1 (6 bases). The CDR3 has 14 amino acids. Germline-derived CDR1 and CDR2 are MNHEY and SMNVEV (reference sequence). V was shortened by 7 bases and J by 5 bases, with 17 bases between the two germline ends. CDR3 DNA sequence: TGTGCCAGCACCTCGCGGGGGGCGGGGACTGAAGCTTTCTTT. Translated: CASTSRGAGTEAFF.

The chain joins TRBV19 to TRBJ1-5; weak D call: TRBD1 (5 bases). This CDR3 has 16 residues. V shed 3 bases and J shed 10 bases, with 22 bases lying between them. The germline V gene encodes CDR1 LNHDA and CDR2 SQIVND (reference sequence). CDR3 DNA sequence: TGTGCCAGTAGTATCGGCCCTGGGACCCTAGTCAGACCCCAGCATTTT. Amino acids: CASSIGPGTLVRPQHF. The entire variable domain, with the rest obtained from reference TRBV19 and TRBJ1-5, is as follows: DGGITQSPKYLFRKEGQNVTLSCEQNLNHDAMYWYRQDPGQGLRLIYYSQIVNDFQKGDIAEGYSVSREKKESFPLTVTSAQKNPTAFYLCASSIGPGTLVRPQHFGDGTRLSIL.

The rearrangement joins TRBV6-5 to TRBJ1-5; no clear D gene. Deletions cut 5 bases from V and 4 bases from J, with 9 bases between. This CDR3 is built from 13 residues. The germline gives CDR1 MNHEY, CDR2 SVGAGI. The CDR3 nucleotides are TGTGCCAGCAGTGCGGGGTTTAATCAGCCCCAGCATTTT. Translating it yields CASSAGFNQPQHF.

The chain recombines TRBV19 with TRBJ2-2; 8 positions agree with TRBD2. This CDR3 has 17 amino acids. The V gene's germline CDR1 is LNHDA and CDR2 SQIVND (reference sequence). V gave up 4 bases and J gave up 1 base; unmatched junction bases: 8. In nucleotides, the CDR3 is TGTGCCAGTAGTAGGGGGTTGGGACTAGGGAACACCGGGGAGCTGTTTTTT. Amino acid sequence: CASSRGLGLGNTGELFF. Complete variable domain (other parts from reference TRBV19 and TRBJ2-2): DGGITQSPKYLFRKEGQNVTLSCEQNLNHDAMYWYRQDPGQGLRLIYYSQIVNDFQKGDIAEGYSVSREKKESFPLTVTSAQKNPTAFYLCASSRGLGLGNTGELFFGEGSRLTVL.

V gene TRBV28 combines with J gene TRBJ1-5, with TRBD1 as a possible D gene (6 bases). Trimming left V 10 bases short and J 2 bases short, with 21 bases between. Germline V gene sequence: CDR1 MDHEN, CDR2 SYDVKM. The CDR3 length is 16 residues. This CDR3 reads CAIPRQGKVRNQPQHF. CDR3 sequence (DNA): TGTGCCATCCCTCGTCAGGGGAAGGTTCGCAATCAGCCCCAGCATTTT.

Worth noting for this clone: Additional DNA sequences in this sample encode the identical CDR3. The chain is built from TRBV28 and TRBJ1-2; 8 bases match TRBD1. The CDR3 consists of 13 residues. Trimming took 3 bases from V and 4 from J; bases not matched to a gene: 1. The germline V gene encodes CDR1 MDHEN and CDR2 SYDVKM. CDR3 loop: CASSFGTGYGYTF. DNA of the CDR3: TGTGCCAGCAGTTTTGGGACAGGCTATGGCTACACCTTC.

The genes are TRBV29-1 and TRBJ2-1; 16 positions agree with TRBD2. The CDR3 consists of 13 residues. Germline V gives CDR1 SQVTM, CDR2 ANQGSEA. Trimming at V came to 6 bases and at J to 10 bases, leaving 3 bases not matched to a gene. Written as DNA, the CDR3 is TGCAGCGTGGGACTAGCGGGGGGGGAGGAGCAGTTCTTC. Translation gives CSVGLAGGEEQFF.

The chain carries TRBV11-1 and TRBJ2-1; 7 nucleotides agree with TRBD2. There are 15 residues in the CDR3. Germline V gene sequence: CDR1 SGHAT, CDR2 FQDESV (reference sequence). The J segment lost 2 bases and the V segment lost 3 bases, leaving 4 bases of the junction unmatched. CDR3 region: CASSLASGTYNEQFF. The CDR3 nucleotides are TGTGCCAGCAGCTTGGCTAGCGGCACCTACAATGAGCAGTTCTTC.

CDR3 sequence: CAWRETLQLAEAFF. CDR3 coding DNA: TGTGCCTGGAGGGAGACACTGCAGTTGGCTGAAGCTTTCTTT. The gene calls are TRBV30 and TRBJ1-1; D is uncertain. The CDR3 has 14 amino acids. V gave up 3 bases and J gave up 6 bases, with 17 bases separating them. Germline V gives CDR1 GTSNPN, CDR2 SVGIG (reference sequence). Full variable domain (remainder filled in from reference TRBV30 and TRBJ1-1): SQTIHQWPATLVQPVGSPLSLECTVEGTSNPNLYWYRQAAGRGLQLLFYSVGIGQISSEVPQNLSASRPQDRQFILSSKKLLLSDSGFYLCAWRETLQLAEAFFGQGTRLTVV.

The genes are TRBV9 and TRBJ2-3; D remains unclear. The CDR3 has 15 amino acids. V dropped 0 bases and J dropped 5 bases, with 13 bases sitting between them. Germline V lookup: CDR1 SGDLS, CDR2 YYNGEE. CDR3 DNA sequence: TGTGCCAGCAGCGTAGACTCGCGGAACCTAGATACGCAGTATTTT. It is translated as CASSVDSRNLDTQYF.

The chain has TRBV7-9 and TRBJ2-3, with TRBD2 as a possible D gene (5 bases). The V gene's germline CDR1 is SEHNR and CDR2 FQNEAQ (reference sequence). Trimming left V 5 bases short and J 5 bases short, with 8 bases between. The CDR3 has 12 residues. Written as DNA, the CDR3 is TGTGCCAGCAGCCTACTAGGAGATACGCAGTATTTT. Residues: CASSLLGDTQYF.

The chain carries TRBV5-1 and TRBJ2-7; TRBD1 matches 11 bases. The CDR3 extends over 15 amino acids. CDR1 and CDR2 from the germline V gene are SGHRS and YFSETQ. The trim removed 4 bases at V and 2 bases at J, leaving 5 bases unmatched. The DNA for the CDR3 is TGCGCCAGCAGCAGGACAGGGGGCGTTGCCTACGAGCAGTACTTC. Protein product: CASSRTGGVAYEQYF. Together with reference TRBV5-1 and TRBJ2-7, the CDR3 gives the full variable domain: KAGVTQTPRYLIKTRGQQVTLSCSPISGHRSVSWYQQTPGQGLQFLFEYFSETQRNKGNFPGRFSGRQFSNSRSEMNVSTLELGDSALYLCASSRTGGVAYEQYFGPGTRLTVT.

The count of this clone is one. V and J are TRBV29-1 and TRBJ2-2, with 11 bases that match TRBD2. Germline assignment: CDR1 SQVTM and CDR2 ANQGSEA. Germline trimming cut 4 bases from V and 6 bases from J; bases unmatched to any gene: 10. The CDR3 runs 16 residues. CDR3 amino acids: CSVGYSGGASAGELFF. The CDR3 region has the DNA TGCAGCGTTGGGTATAGCGGGGGGGCGTCTGCCGGGGAGCTGTTTTTT.

This clone was observed a few times. The chain couples TRBV5-1 to TRBJ2-7; D is possibly TRBD2 (6 bases). The V end lost 1 base, the J end lost 2 bases, and 10 bases lay between the germline ends. From germline, CDR1 is SGHRS and CDR2 YFSETQ. The CDR3 length is 14 residues. This CDR3 reads CASSLIGEAYEQYF. The CDR3 bases are TGCGCCAGCAGCTTGATAGGGGAGGCCTACGAGCAGTACTTC.

A few counts support this clone. The same CDR3 arises from other DNA sequences in this sample as well. This rearrangement joins TRBV7-9 to TRBJ1-1; no clear D gene. CDR1 is SEHNR and CDR2 is FQNEAQ in the germline V gene (reference sequence). The CDR3 has 13 amino acids. The V end was cut by 0 bases, the J end by 5 bases, with 7 bases between. In DNA, the CDR3 is TGTGCCAGCAGCTTAGCAGCAGGAACTGAAGCTTTCTTT. Amino acids: CASSLAAGTEAFF.

The CDR3 DNA reads TGTGCCAGCAGCTCAACACAGGGGATCACAGATACGCAGTATTTT. This sequence encodes CASSSTQGITDTQYF. The chain employs TRBV7-2 and TRBJ2-3; TRBD1 matches 7 bases. This CDR3 is 15 amino acids long. V was pared by 4 bases and J by 2 bases, with 6 bases of the junction left unmatched. In germline, CDR1 is SGHTA, CDR2 FQGNSA.

The chain uses TRBV6-1 and TRBJ2-4; TRBD2 aligns across 7 bases. Germline V gene sequence: CDR1 MNHNS, CDR2 SASEGT. The CDR3 spans 18 residues. V lost 2 bases, J lost 4 bases, and 14 bases stayed unmatched. As DNA, the CDR3 is TGTGCCAGCAGTGAACTTGCGGGAGCGGGAAGCGGAAAAAACATTCAGTACTTC. This sequence encodes CASSELAGAGSGKNIQYF.